This entry lists 19 T cell receptor beta chains sequenced from one sample in a study of blood T cell repertoires in COVID-19. Profiled with immunoSEQ multiplex PCR; TCRdb holds only in-frame clones, not every one. The sample has a few hundred thousand clones, about 90% seen once. Material: PBMCs or T cells enriched from blood (not recorded which). These receptors were taken from a woman aged 45 to 65 who had been exposed to COVID-19.

The chain employs TRBV3-1 (or the pseudogene TRBV3-2) and TRBJ2-7; TRBD2 matches at 8 bases. J was trimmed by 2 bases and V by 1 base; bases with no gene match: 7. The CDR3 sequence is 16 residues long. In germline, CDR1 is LGHDT, CDR2 YNNKEL (reference sequence). This CDR3 is CASSQAGSGVAYEQYF. CDR3 nucleotide sequence: TGTGCCAGCAGCCAAGCTGGTAGCGGGGTGGCCTACGAGCAGTACTTC.

The chain uses TRBV10-3 and TRBJ1-2; TRBD1 aligns across 8 bases. J gave up 1 base and V 3 bases, and 4 bases lay outside the gene matches. The CDR3 has 15 residues. Germline CDR1 is ENHRY and CDR2 is SYGVKD. CDR3 loop: CAISEVQGVNYGYTF. The DNA of the CDR3 is TGTGCCATCAGTGAAGTACAGGGGGTTAACTATGGCTACACCTTC.

The chain recombines TRBV5-6 with TRBJ1-6, with 8 bases lining up with TRBD1. J gave up 2 bases and V 5 bases, and 6 bases lay outside the gene matches. Germline CDR1 and CDR2: SGHDT and YYEEEE. CDR3 length: 16 amino acids. CDR3 nucleotide sequence: TGTGCCAGCAGACTCCGGGACAGGCCCTATAATTCACCCCTCCACTTT. Translating it yields CASRLRDRPYNSPLHF.

The chain recombines TRBV7-9 with TRBJ1-4; D remains unclear. V was clipped by 3 bases and J by 7 bases, with 18 bases between them. This CDR3 contains 16 residues. Germline assignment: CDR1 SEHNR and CDR2 FQNEAQ (reference sequence). Here the CDR3 reads CASSLGEGSGFEKLFF. CDR3 nucleotide sequence: TGTGCCAGCAGCTTGGGCGAGGGATCAGGATTTGAAAAACTGTTTTTT.

This rearrangement joins TRBV5-4 to TRBJ1-6; tentatively, D is TRBD1 (6 bases). The CDR3 is 15 amino acids. CDR1 and CDR2 from the germline V gene are SGHNT and YYREEE (reference sequence). V was shortened by 4 bases and J by 7 bases, with 15 bases between the two germline ends. The CDR3 sequence is CASSRETRGNSPLHF. Here the CDR3 DNA reads TGTGCCAGCAGCCGTGAAACGAGGGGGAATTCACCCCTCCACTTT.

The chain recombines TRBV28 with TRBJ2-1, with 9 bases fitting TRBD2. V lost 2 bases and J lost 0; bases outside the gene matches: 5. This CDR3 region has 17 residues. Germline V gives CDR1 MDHEN, CDR2 SYDVKM. CDR3 protein: CASSLRRGGLSYNEQFF. The CDR3, as DNA: TGTGCCAGCAGTTTAAGGCGGGGGGGCCTCTCCTACAATGAGCAGTTCTTC.

V and J are TRBV5-1 and TRBJ2-7, with TRBD2 matching 11 bases. The CDR3 has 17 amino acids. Per germline, CDR1 SGHRS and CDR2 YFSETQ. The V segment lost 0 bases and the J segment 3 bases; nucleotides outside the gene matches: 8. The CDR3 reads CASSLEFLAGGSYEQYF. In nucleotides, the CDR3 is TGCGCCAGCAGCTTGGAGTTTCTAGCGGGGGGAAGCTACGAGCAGTACTTC.

This rearrangement joins TRBV5-1 to TRBJ1-2; 10 bases fit TRBD1. This CDR3 contains 16 residues. Germline loops: CDR1 SGHRS, CDR2 YFSETQ. The ends lost 4 bases at V and 1 base at J; junction bases unmatched: 7. In nucleotides, the CDR3 is TGCGCCAGCAGCATCTCGACAGGGGGCGGTAACTATGGCTACACCTTC. Residues: CASSISTGGGNYGYTF.

This clone was detected once. V gene TRBV4-2 combines with J gene TRBJ1-2; D perhaps matches TRBD1 (5 bases). The CDR3 runs to 14 residues. Trimming took 0 bases from V and 5 from J, leaving 10 bases between them. CDR1 is LGHNA, CDR2 YNFKEQ, per germline. The CDR3 DNA reads TGTGCCAGCAGCCAAGATGGCAGGGCGTATGGCTACACCTTC. This gives the protein CASSQDGRAYGYTF.

On this clone itself: Mismatch with germline at one junction end may stem from a read error. CDR3 DNA: TGCGCCCGCAGCTGGGAGGCAGGGGGCGGGGGAGAGACCCAGTACTTC. This sequence encodes CARSWEAGGGGETQYF. The J gene is TRBJ2-5, the V gene TRBV5-1; TRBD1 might be the D (8 bases). Germline-derived CDR1 and CDR2 are SGHRS and YFSETQ. The CDR3 has 16 residues.

The CDR3 loop reads CASSPASGNNEQFF. CDR3 nucleotides: TGTGCCAGCTCACCCGCGAGCGGAAACAATGAGCAGTTCTTC. The rearrangement uses TRBV18 and TRBJ2-1, with D possibly being TRBD2 (5 bases). The germline V and J ends were trimmed by 3 bases and 5 bases, with 11 bases remaining between them. The CDR3 is 14 residues long. Germline V lookup: CDR1 KGHSH, CDR2 LQKENI. Based on the CDR3 plus reference TRBV18 and TRBJ2-1, the full variable domain is NAGVMQNPRHLVRRRGQEARLRCSPMKGHSHVYWYRQLPEEGLKFMVYLQKENIIDESGMPKERFSAEFPKEGPSILRIQQVVRGDSAAYFCASSPASGNNEQFFGPGTRLTVL.

CDR3: CAISESTGNEKLFF. CDR3 sequence (DNA): TGTGCCATCAGTGAGTCGACAGGAAATGAAAAACTGTTTTTT. The chain links TRBV10-3 to TRBJ1-4; maybe TRBD1 (6 bases). CDR1 and CDR2 from the germline V gene are ENHRY and SYGVKD. This CDR3 region has 14 residues. The germline V and J ends were trimmed by 0 bases and 5 bases, with 7 bases remaining between them.

For this clone: The same CDR3 also results from other DNA sequences found in this sample. The chain has TRBV30 and TRBJ1-2; TRBD1 matches at 9 bases. The junction had 4 bases not matched to a gene; V was cut back by 3 bases and J by 5 bases. Germline CDR1 reads GTSNPN; CDR2 reads SVGIG (reference sequence). The CDR3 has 13 residues. As DNA, the CDR3 is TGTGCCTGGAGCCGGGGACAGGGATATGGCTACACCTTC. Translated: CAWSRGQGYGYTF.

This rearrangement joins TRBV6-5 to TRBJ2-7; D may be TRBD1 (6 bases). The CDR3 sequence is 12 residues long. The V end was cut by 10 bases, the J end by 6 bases, with 16 bases between. Germline V CDR1 and CDR2: MNHEY, SVGAGI. The CDR3 sequence: CATSQQGREQYF. Written as DNA, the CDR3 is TGTGCCACTTCACAACAGGGCCGCGAGCAGTACTTC.

The gene calls are TRBV29-1 and TRBJ2-1; possible D gene TRBD2, 7 bases. This CDR3 contains 14 residues. The germline V gene encodes CDR1 SQVTM and CDR2 ANQGSEA. The CDR3 loop is CGGAFSSSYNEQFF. The CDR3 DNA reads as TGCGGGGGGGCGTTCTCGAGCTCCTACAATGAGCAGTTCTTC.

This clone has just one count. The chain carries TRBV9 and TRBJ2-3; 11 bases align to TRBD2. CDR3 size: 17 residues. The junction had 8 bases not matched to a gene; V was cut back by 3 bases and J by 2 bases. Germline V lookup: CDR1 SGDLS, CDR2 YYNGEE. The CDR3 is CASSGLSGGAITDTQYF. CDR3 sequence (DNA): TGTGCCAGCAGCGGGCTTAGCGGGGGGGCCATCACAGATACGCAGTATTTT.

The chain recombines TRBV27 with TRBJ1-6; maybe TRBD1 (5 bases). The CDR3 loop spans 15 amino acids. CDR1 MNHEY and CDR2 SMNVEV come from the germline V gene (reference sequence). Trimming left V 6 bases short and J 6 bases short, with 15 bases between. DNA of the CDR3: TGTGCCAGCAGCCTGTTCTGGGGCGGTAATTCACCCCTCCACTTT. Translating it yields CASSLFWGGNSPLHF.

The genes are TRBV2 and TRBJ1-5; 11 bases match TRBD1. V dropped 6 bases and J dropped 7; count of bases not matched to a gene: 8. This CDR3 comprises 15 residues. CDR1 and CDR2 (germline): SNHLY, FYNNEI. CDR3 DNA sequence: TGTGCCAGCAGAAAGGACAGGGGGCAGGGACAGCCCCAGCATTTT. Translated: CASRKDRGQGQPQHF.

This sequence joins TRBV12-3 or TRBV12-4 and TRBJ1-4; D remains ambiguous. V lost 7 bases and J 4 bases, leaving 4 bases between the germline ends. This CDR3 has 11 amino acids. Here the CDR3 DNA reads TGTGCCAGCACCAATAATGAAAAACTGTTTTTT. Amino acid sequence: CASTNNEKLFF.